This T cell receptor (beta chain) appears in the sequencing data of a study of T cells in tuberculosis. Thawed, overnight-rested PBMC were stained with GMM-loaded CD1B tetramer, viability dye and anti-CD3, then sorted. The CD1B tetramers carried C32 glucose monomycolate purified from Rhodococcus equi. Measured with immunoSEQ multiplex PCR; TCRdb has only the in-frame clones, and not every one. Here the sample spans about 54,000 clones, roughly 86% being singletons. The CDR3 runs to 14 residues. The germline V gene encodes CDR1 LGHNA and CDR2 YSLEER. After removal of 1 base from V and 5 bases from J, the junction contained 2 bases not matched to a gene.

The origin of this receptor is an adult woman with latent tuberculosis. The material sequenced was CD1b-GMM tetramer-negative cells sorted from PBMCs. V usage is TRBV4-3 and J usage is TRBJ2-3; the match to TRBD2 covers 8 bases. The CDR3 loop is CASSQALAGDTQYF. The CDR3, as DNA: TGCGCCAGCAGCCAAGCTCTAGCGGGAGATACGCAGTATTTT.